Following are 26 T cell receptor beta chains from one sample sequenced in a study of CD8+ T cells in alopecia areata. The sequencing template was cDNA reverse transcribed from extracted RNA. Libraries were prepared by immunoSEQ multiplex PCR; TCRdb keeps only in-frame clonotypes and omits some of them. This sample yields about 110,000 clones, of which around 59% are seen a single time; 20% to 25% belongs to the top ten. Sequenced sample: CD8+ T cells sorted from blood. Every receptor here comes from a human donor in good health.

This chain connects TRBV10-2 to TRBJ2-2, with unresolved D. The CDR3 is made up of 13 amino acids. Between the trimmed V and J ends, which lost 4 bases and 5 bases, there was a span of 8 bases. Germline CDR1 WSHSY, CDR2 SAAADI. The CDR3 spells CASSVKATGELFF. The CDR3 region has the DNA TGCGCCAGCAGTGTTAAGGCGACCGGGGAGCTGTTTTTT.

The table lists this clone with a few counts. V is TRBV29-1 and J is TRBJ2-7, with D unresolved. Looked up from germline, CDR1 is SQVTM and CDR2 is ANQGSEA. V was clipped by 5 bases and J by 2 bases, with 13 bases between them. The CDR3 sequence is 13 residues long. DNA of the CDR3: TGCAGCGTTCTACAAGGAGCAACCTACGAGCAGTACTTC. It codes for CSVLQGATYEQYF.

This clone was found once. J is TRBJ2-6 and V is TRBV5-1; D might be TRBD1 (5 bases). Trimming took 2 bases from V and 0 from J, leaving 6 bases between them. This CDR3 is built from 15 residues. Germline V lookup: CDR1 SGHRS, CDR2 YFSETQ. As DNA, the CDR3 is TGCGCCAGCAGCTTCCAGGGCTCTGGGGCCAACGTCCTGACTTTC. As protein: CASSFQGSGANVLTF.

The CDR3 sequence is CASSYARVVGSPLHF. The CDR3 nucleotides are TGTGCCAGCAGTTACGCCCGGGTGGTCGGATCACCCCTCCACTTT. V gene TRBV6-6 combines with J gene TRBJ1-6, with D hard to call. V was cut by 2 bases and J by 10 bases, with 15 bases left in between. Germline V gene sequence: CDR1 MNHNY, CDR2 SVGAGI (reference sequence). The CDR3 loop spans 15 amino acids.

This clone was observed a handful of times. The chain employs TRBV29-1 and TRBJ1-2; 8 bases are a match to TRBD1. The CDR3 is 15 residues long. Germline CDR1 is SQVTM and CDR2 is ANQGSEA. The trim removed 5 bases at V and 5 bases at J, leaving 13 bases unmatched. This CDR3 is CSVLSRQGMRYGYTF. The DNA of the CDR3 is TGCAGCGTTTTGTCTCGACAGGGGATGAGGTATGGCTACACCTTC.

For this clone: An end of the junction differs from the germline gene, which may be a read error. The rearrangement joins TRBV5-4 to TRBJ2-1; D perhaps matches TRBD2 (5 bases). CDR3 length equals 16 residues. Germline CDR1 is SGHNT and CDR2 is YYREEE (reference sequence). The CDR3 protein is CASSQDSGSSYNEQFF. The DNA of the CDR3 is TGCGCCAGCAGCCAAGATTCGGGGAGCTCCTACAATGAGCAGTTCTTC.

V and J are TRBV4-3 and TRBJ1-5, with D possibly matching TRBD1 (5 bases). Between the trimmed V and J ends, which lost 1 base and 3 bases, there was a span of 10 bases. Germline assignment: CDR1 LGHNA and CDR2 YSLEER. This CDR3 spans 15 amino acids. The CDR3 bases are TGCGCCAGCAGCCAAGGCCGACAGCTCAATCAGCCCCAGCATTTT. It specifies CASSQGRQLNQPQHF.

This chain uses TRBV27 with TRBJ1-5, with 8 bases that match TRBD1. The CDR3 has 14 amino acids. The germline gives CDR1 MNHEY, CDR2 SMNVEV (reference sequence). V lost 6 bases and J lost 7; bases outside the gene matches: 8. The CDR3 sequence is CASRTGASGQPQHF. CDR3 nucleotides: TGTGCCAGCAGGACAGGGGCATCGGGACAGCCCCAGCATTTT.

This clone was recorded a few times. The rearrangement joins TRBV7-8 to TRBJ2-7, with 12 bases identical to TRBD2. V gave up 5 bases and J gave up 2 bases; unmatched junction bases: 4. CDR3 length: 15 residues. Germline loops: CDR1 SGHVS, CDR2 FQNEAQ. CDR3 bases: TGTGCCAGCAGCCCTGCTAGCGGGGGGGCCTACGAGCAGTACTTC. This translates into CASSPASGGAYEQYF. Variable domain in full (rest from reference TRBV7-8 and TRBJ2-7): GAGVSQSPRYKVAKRGQDVALRCDPISGHVSLFWYQQALGQGPEFLTYFQNEAQLDKSGLPSDRFFAERPEGSVSTLKIQRTQQEDSAVYLCASSPASGGAYEQYFGPGTRLTVT.

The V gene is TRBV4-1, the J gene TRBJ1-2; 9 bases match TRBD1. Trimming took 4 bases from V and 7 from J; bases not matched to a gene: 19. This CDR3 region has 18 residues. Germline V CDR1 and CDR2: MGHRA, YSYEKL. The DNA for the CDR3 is TGCGCCAGCAGCCCGTCGCCGGGACAGGGATCCTTAGCCGTTGGCTACACCTTC. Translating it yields CASSPSPGQGSLAVGYTF.

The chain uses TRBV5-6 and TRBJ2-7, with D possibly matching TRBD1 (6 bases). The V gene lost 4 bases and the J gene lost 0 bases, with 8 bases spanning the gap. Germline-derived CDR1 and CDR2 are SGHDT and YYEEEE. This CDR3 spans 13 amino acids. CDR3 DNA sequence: TGTGCCAGCAGCACAGGGTCCTCCTACGAGCAGTACTTC. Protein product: CASSTGSSYEQYF. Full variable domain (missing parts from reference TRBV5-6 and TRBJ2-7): DAGVTQSPTHLIKTRGQQVTLRCSPKSGHDTVSWYQQALGQGPQFIFQYYEEEERQRGNFPDRFSGHQFPNYSSELNVNALLLGDSALYLCASSTGSSYEQYFGPGTRLTVT.

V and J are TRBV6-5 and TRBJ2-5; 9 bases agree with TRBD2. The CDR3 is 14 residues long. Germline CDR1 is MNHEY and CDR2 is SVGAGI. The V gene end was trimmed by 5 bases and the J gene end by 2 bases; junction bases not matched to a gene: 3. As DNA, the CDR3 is TGTGCCAGCAGTGTCCTAGCGGGGCAAGAGACCCAGTACTTC. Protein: CASSVLAGQETQYF.

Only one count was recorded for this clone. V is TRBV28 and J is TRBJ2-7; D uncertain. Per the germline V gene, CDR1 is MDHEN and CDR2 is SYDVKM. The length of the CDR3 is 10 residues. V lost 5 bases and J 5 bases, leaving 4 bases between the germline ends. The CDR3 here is CASSRHEQYF. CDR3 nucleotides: TGTGCCAGCAGTAGGCACGAGCAGTACTTC.

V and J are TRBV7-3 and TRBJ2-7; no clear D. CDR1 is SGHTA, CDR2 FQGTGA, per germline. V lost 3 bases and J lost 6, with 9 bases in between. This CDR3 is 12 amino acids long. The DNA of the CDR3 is TGTGCCAGCAGCTTCGGTTGGGGCGAGCAGTACTTC. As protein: CASSFGWGEQYF. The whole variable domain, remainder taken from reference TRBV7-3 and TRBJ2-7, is GAGVSQTPSNKVTEKGKYVELRCDPISGHTALYWYRQSLGQGPEFLIYFQGTGAADDSGLPNDRFFAVRPEGSVSTLKIQRTERGDSAVYLCASSFGWGEQYFGPGTRLTVT.

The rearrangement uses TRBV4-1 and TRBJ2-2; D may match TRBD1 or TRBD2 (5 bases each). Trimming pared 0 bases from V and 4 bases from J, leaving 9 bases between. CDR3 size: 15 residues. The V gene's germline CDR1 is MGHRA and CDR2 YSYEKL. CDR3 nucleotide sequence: TGCGCCAGCAGCCAAGATTTGGGGGTCACCGGGGAGCTGTTTTTT. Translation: CASSQDLGVTGELFF.

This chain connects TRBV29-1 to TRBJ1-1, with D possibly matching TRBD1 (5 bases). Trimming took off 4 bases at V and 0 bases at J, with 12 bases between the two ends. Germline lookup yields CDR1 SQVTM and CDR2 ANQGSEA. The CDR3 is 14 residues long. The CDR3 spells CSVGSGRLNTEAFF. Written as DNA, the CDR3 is TGCAGCGTTGGGTCAGGGCGGCTGAACACTGAAGCTTTCTTT.

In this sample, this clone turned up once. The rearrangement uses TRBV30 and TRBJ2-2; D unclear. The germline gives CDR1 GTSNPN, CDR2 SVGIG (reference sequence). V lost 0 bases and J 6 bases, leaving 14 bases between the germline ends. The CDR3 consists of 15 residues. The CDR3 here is CAWSVPLLVAGELFF. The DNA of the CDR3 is TGTGCCTGGAGTGTACCACTTTTAGTCGCCGGGGAGCTGTTTTTT.

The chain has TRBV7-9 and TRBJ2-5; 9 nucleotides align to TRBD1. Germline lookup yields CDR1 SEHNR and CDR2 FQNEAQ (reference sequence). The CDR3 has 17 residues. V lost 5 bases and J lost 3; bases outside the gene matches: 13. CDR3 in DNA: TGTGCCAGCAGCCCGAGGGCCGCCGGGACAGGGAAAGAGACCCAGTACTTC. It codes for CASSPRAAGTGKETQYF.

The chain's CDR3 is CASSRDSPTDTQYF. CDR3 nucleotide sequence: TGTGCCAGCAGCCGGGATTCCCCCACAGATACGCAGTATTTT. The chain links TRBV7-6 to TRBJ2-3; maybe TRBD2 (5 bases). The germline gives CDR1 SGHVS, CDR2 FNYEAQ. This CDR3 contains 14 residues. V was shortened by 5 bases and J by 2 bases, with 11 bases between the two germline ends.

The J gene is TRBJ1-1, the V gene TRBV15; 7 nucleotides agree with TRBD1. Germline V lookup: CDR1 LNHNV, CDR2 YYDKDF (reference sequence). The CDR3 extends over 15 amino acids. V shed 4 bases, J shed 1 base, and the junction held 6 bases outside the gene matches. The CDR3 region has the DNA TGTGCCACCAGCACAACAGGGGCACAGAACACTGAAGCTTTCTTT. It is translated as CATSTTGAQNTEAFF.

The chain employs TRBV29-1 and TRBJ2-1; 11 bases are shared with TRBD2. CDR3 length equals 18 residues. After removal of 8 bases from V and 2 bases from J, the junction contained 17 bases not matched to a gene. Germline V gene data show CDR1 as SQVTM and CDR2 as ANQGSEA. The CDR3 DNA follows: TGCAGCCTTCGGGGGCTAGCGGGGGGACCTGATCCCTACAATGAGCAGTTCTTC. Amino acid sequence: CSLRGLAGGPDPYNEQFF.

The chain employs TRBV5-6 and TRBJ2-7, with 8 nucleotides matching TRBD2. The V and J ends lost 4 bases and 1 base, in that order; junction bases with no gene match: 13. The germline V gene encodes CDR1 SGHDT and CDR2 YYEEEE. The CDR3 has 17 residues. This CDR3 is CASSAGGFSQTSYEQYF. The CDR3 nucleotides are TGTGCCAGCAGCGCGGGGGGCTTTTCACAAACTTCCTACGAGCAGTACTTC. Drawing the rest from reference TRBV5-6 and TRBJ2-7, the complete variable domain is DAGVTQSPTHLIKTRGQQVTLRCSPKSGHDTVSWYQQALGQGPQFIFQYYEEEERQRGNFPDRFSGHQFPNYSSELNVNALLLGDSALYLCASSAGGFSQTSYEQYFGPGTRLTVT.

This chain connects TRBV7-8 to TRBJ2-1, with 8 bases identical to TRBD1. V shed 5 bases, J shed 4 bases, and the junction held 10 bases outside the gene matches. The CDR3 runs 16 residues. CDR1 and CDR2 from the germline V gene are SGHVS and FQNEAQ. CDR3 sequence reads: CASSAHGTGPYNEQFF. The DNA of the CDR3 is TGTGCCAGCAGCGCGCATGGGACAGGTCCATACAATGAGCAGTTCTTC.

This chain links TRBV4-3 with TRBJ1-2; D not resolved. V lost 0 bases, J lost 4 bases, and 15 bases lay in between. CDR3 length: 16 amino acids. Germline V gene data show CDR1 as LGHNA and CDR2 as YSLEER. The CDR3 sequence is CASSQDPLVAGYGYTF. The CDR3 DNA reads TGCGCCAGCAGCCAAGATCCCCTAGTGGCAGGCTATGGCTACACCTTC.

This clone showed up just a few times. CDR3 sequence (DNA): TGCAGTGCAATCAAAGAGACCCAGTACTTC. Translating gives CSAIKETQYF. The chain carries TRBV29-1 and TRBJ2-5; no definite D call. The CDR3 has 10 residues. Germline CDR1 reads SQVTM; CDR2 reads ANQGSEA.

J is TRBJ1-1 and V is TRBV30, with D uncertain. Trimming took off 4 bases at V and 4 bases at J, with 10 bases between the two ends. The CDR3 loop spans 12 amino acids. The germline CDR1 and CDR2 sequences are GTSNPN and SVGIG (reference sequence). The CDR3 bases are TGTGCCTGGATTGGGAGGCGCACTGAAGCTTTCTTT. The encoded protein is CAWIGRRTEAFF.